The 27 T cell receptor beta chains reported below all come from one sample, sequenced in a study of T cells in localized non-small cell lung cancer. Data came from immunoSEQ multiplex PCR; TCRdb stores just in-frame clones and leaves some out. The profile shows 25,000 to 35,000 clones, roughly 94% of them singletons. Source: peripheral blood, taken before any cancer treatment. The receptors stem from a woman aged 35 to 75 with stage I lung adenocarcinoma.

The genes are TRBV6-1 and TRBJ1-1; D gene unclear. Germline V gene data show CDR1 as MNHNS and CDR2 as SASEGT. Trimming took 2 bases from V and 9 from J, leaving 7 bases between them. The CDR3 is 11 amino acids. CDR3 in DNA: TGTGCCAGCAGTGAAAATTGGAAAGCTTTCTTT. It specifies CASSENWKAFF.

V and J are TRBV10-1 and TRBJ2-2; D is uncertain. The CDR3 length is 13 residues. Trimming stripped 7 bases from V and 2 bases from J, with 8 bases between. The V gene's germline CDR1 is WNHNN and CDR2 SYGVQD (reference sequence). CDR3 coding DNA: TGCGCCAGCAAGGAGAGCAACACCGGGGAGCTGTTTTTT. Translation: CASKESNTGELFF.

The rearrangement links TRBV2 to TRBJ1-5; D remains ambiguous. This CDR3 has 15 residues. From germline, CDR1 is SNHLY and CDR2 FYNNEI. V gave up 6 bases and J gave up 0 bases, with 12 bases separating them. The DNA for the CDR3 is TGTGCCAGCAGAGGGAGGGCATATAGCAATCAGCCCCAGCATTTT. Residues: CASRGRAYSNQPQHF.

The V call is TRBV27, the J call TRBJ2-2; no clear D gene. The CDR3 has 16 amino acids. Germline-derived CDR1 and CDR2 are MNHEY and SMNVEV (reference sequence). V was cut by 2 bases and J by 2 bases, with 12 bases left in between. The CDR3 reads CASSLSPRPNTGELFF. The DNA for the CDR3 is TGTGCCAGCAGTTTAAGCCCCAGGCCCAACACCGGGGAGCTGTTTTTT.

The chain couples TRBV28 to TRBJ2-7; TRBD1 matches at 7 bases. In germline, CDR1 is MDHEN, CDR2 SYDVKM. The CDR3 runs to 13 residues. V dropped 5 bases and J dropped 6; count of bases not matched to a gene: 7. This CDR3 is CASSQQGFSEQYF. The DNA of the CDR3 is TGTGCCAGCAGTCAACAGGGGTTTAGCGAGCAGTACTTC.

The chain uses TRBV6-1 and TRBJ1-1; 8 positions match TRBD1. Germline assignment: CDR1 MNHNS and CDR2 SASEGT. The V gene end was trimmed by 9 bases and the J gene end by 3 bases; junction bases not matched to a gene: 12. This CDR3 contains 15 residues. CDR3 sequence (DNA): TGTGCCAGTACCTCGCAGGGGGCTCTTTACACTGAAGCTTTCTTT. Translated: CASTSQGALYTEAFF.

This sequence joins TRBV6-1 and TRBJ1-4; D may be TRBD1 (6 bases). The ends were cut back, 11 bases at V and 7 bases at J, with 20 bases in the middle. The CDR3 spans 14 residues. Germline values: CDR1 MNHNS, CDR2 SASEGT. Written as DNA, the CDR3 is TGTGCCGGAGGGAGCGGGGGGGCATTTGAAAAACTGTTTTTT. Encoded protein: CAGGSGGAFEKLFF.

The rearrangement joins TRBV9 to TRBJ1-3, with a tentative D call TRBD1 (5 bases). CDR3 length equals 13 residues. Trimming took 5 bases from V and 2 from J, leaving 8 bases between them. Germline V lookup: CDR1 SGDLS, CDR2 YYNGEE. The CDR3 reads CASRSGPGNTIYF. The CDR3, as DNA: TGTGCCAGCAGGTCGGGACCTGGAAACACCATATATTTT.

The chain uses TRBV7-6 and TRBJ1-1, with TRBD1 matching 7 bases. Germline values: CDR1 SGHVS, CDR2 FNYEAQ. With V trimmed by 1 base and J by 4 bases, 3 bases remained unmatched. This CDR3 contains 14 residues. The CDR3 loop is CASSLVTGATEAFF. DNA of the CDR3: TGTGCCAGCAGCTTAGTCACAGGGGCCACTGAAGCTTTCTTT.

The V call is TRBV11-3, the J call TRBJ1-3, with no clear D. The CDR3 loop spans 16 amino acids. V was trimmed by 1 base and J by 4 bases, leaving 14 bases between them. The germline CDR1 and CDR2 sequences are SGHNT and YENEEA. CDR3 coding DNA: TGTGCCAGCAGCTTAGTCTGGGCAGAGGGAGGAAACACCATATATTTT. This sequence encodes CASSLVWAEGGNTIYF.

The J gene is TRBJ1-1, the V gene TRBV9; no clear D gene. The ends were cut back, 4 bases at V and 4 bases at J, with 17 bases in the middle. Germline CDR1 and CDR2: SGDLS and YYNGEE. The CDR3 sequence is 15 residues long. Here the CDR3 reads CASSPAGAQPTEAFF. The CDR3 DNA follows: TGTGCCAGCAGCCCAGCTGGAGCTCAACCCACTGAAGCTTTCTTT.

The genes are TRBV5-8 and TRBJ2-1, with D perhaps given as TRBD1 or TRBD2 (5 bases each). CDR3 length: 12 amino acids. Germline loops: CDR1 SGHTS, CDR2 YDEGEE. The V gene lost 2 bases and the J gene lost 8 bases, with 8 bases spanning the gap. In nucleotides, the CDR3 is TGTGCCAGCAGCTTCCGGGGCGATGAGCAGTTCTTC. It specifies CASSFRGDEQFF. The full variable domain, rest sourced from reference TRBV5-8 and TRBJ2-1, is EAGVTQSPTHLIKTRGQQATLRCSPISGHTSVYWYQQALGLGLQFLLWYDEGEERNRGNFPPRFSGRQFPNYSSELNVNALELEDSALYLCASSFRGDEQFFGPGTRLTVL.

The CDR3 DNA follows: TGTGCCAGCTCACCAAAAGCTGGTAACTATGGCTACACCTTC. This gives the protein CASSPKAGNYGYTF. The genes are TRBV18 and TRBJ1-2, with D unresolved. The CDR3 extends over 14 amino acids. Per germline, CDR1 KGHSH and CDR2 LQKENI. V lost 2 bases to trimming and J lost 1 base, with 8 bases between them.

The CDR3 is CASLIGGSGNQPQHF. As DNA, the CDR3 is TGTGCCAGCCTGATCGGGGGGTCGGGCAATCAGCCCCAGCATTTT. J is TRBJ1-5 and V is TRBV6-5; a weak D match, TRBD1 (5 bases). Germline V lookup: CDR1 MNHEY, CDR2 SVGAGI. V lost 8 bases to trimming and J lost 2 bases, with 16 bases between them. The CDR3 length is 15 residues.

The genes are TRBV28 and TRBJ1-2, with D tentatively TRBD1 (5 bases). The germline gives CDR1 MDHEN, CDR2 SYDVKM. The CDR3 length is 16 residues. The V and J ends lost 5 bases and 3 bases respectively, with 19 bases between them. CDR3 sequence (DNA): TGTGCCAGCAGTAACCAAACAGGAGTTATAGACTATGGCTACACCTTC. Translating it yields CASSNQTGVIDYGYTF.

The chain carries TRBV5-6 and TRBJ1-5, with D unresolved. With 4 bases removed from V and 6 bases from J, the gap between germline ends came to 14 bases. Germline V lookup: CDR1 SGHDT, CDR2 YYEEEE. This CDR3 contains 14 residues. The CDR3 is CASSPAGGFQPQHF. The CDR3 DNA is TGTGCCAGCAGCCCGGCCGGTGGATTTCAGCCCCAGCATTTT.

The CDR3 bases are TGTGCCAGCTCACCCAATACAGGGTCTCTCGCTTATGGCTACACCTTC. The encoded protein is CASSPNTGSLAYGYTF. V is TRBV18 and J is TRBJ1-2; tentatively, D is TRBD1 (6 bases). Germline CDR1 reads KGHSH; CDR2 reads LQKENI. The CDR3 is 16 amino acids. V shed 3 bases and J shed 5 bases, with 19 bases lying between them.

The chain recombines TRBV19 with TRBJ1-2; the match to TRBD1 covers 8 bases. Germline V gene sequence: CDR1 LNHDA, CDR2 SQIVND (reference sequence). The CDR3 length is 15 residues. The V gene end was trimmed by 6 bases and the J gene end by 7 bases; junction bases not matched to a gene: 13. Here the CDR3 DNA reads TGTGCCAGTAGCCTTCCCACCCAGGGGGCCAGTGGCTACACCTTC. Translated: CASSLPTQGASGYTF.

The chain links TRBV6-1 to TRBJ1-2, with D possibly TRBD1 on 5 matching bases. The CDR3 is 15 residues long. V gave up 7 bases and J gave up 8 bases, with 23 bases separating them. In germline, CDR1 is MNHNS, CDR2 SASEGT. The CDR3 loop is CASTESAGQIGGYTF. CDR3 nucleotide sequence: TGTGCCAGCACAGAGTCGGCAGGGCAGATTGGGGGCTACACCTTC.

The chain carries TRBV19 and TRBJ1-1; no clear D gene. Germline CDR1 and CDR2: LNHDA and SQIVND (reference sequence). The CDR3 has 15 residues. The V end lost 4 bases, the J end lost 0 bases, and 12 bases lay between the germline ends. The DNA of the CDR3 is TGTGCCAGTAGTAAGTGGGGTGCGCTGAACACTGAAGCTTTCTTT. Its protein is CASSKWGALNTEAFF.

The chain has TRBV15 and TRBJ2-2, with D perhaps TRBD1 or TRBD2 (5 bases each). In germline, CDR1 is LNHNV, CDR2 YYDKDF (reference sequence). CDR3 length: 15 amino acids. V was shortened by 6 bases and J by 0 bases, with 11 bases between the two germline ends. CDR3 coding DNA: TGTGCCACCAGAACCGGGACGGCGAACACCGGGGAGCTGTTTTTT. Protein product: CATRTGTANTGELFF. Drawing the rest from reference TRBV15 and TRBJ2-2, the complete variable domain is DAMVIQNPRYQVTQFGKPVTLSCSQTLNHNVMYWYQQKSSQAPKLLFHYYDKDFNNEADTPDNFQSRRPNTSFCFLDIRSPGLGDTAMYLCATRTGTANTGELFFGEGSRLTVL.

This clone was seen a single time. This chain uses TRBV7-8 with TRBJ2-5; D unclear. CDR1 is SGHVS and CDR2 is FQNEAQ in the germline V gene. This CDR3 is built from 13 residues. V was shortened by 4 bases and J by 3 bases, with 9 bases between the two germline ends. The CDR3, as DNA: TGTGCCAGCAGCTCTGCAGGTGAAGAGACCCAGTACTTC. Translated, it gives CASSSAGEETQYF.

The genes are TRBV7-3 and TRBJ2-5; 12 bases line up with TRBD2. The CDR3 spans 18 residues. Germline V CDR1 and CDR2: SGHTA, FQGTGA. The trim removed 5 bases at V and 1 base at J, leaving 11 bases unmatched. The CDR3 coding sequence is TGTGCCAGCAGCCCTAGCGGGAGGGCCGGTAGATCCCAAGAGACCCAGTACTTC. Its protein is CASSPSGRAGRSQETQYF.

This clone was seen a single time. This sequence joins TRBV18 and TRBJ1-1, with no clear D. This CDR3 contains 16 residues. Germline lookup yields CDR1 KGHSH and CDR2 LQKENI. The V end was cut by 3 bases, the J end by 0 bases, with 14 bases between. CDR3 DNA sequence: TGTGCCAGCTCACCCGGCGGCAGCGGCATGAACACTGAAGCTTTCTTT. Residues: CASSPGGSGMNTEAFF.

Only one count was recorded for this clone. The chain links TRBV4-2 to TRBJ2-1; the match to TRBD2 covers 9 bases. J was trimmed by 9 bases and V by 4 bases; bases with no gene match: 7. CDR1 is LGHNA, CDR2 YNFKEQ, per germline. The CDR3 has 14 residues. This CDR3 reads CASSPRGAGGEQFF. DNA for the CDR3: TGTGCCAGCAGCCCCAGGGGAGCGGGAGGTGAGCAGTTCTTC.

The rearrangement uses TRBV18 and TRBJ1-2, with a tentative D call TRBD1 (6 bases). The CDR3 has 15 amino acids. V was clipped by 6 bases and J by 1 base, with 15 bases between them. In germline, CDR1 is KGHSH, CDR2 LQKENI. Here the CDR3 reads CASSQMRQDNYGYTF. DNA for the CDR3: TGTGCCAGCTCCCAAATGCGACAGGATAACTATGGCTACACCTTC.

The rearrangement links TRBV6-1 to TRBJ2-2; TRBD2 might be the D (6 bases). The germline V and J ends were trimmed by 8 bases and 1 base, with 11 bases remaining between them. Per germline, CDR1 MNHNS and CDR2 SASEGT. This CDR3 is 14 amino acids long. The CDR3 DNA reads TGTGCCAGCCACCGGGACTTGAACACCGGGGAGCTGTTTTTT. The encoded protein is CASHRDLNTGELFF.